This T cell receptor (beta chain) was sequenced during a study of CD8 T cells in ankylosing spondylitis. TCRdb reprocessed the 5' RACE reads with MiXCR, giving one entry per CDR3 protein. The profile shows roughly 670,000 distinct CDR3 sequences, over 15% of them singletons. This clonotype appeared a few times. What it binds is unknown. Study-level results: Typical of ankylosing spondylitis blood, it appeared, was a TCR beta motif of seven to nine highly homologous variants.

The CDR3 totals 13 residues. The germline CDR1 and CDR2 sequences are SGHRS and YFSETQ. The V end lost 6 bases, the J end lost 3 bases, and 13 bases lay between the germline ends. The sample taken for sequencing was blood, either unsorted or a sorted T cell fraction (not recorded which). The origin of this receptor is a male donor with ankylosing spondylitis. The chain is built from TRBV5-1 and TRBJ2-7; a possible D gene is TRBD1 (5 bases). The DNA for the CDR3 is TGCGCCAGCACCCCCCAGGGATACTACGAGCAGTACTTC. This translates into CASTPQGYYEQYF.